This paragraph covers one T cell receptor beta chain sequence. What it binds is not known. The V end lost 6 bases, the J end lost 7 bases, and 12 bases lay between the germline ends. The CDR3 covers 13 residues. Next came a second PCR, run for about 7 to 11 cycles, which used a sample-barcoded 5' primer along with a J-beta primer mix. One entry per CDR3 protein, called by TCRdb with MiXCR from the 5' RACE reads. The table lists over 1.5 million distinct CDR3 sequences, 49% of them singletons. These data belong to a study of blood T cells in healthy people across ages. The overall study: The template switching approach captured approximately one barcoded beta molecule for every two T cells.

Whole-study findings and limits: Measured against age, TCR beta diversity per million T cells decreased in a roughly linear manner.

The amount of total RNA extracted per sample was at least 5 micrograms. The TCR was taken from a woman between 35 and 50 years old in good health. The chain uses TRBV12-3 or TRBV12-4 and TRBJ2-2; D may match TRBD1 or TRBD2 (5 bases each). The sequenced sample was blood. CDR3 region: CASRGESGGELFF. The CDR3 bases are TGTGCCAGCAGGGGGGAATCGGGCGGGGAGCTGTTTTTT.